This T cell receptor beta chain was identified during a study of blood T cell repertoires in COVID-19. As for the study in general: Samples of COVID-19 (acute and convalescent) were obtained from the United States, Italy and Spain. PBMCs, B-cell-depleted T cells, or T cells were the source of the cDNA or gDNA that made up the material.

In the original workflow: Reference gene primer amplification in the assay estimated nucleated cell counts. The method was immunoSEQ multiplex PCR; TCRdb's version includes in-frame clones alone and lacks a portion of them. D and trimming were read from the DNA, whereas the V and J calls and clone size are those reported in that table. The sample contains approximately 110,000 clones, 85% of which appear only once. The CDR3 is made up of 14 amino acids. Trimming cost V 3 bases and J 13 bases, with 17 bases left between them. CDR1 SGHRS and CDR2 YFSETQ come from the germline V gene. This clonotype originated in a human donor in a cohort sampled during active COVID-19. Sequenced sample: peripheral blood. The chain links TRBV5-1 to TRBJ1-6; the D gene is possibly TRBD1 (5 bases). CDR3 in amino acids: CASSSSSGGGPLHF. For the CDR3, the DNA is TGCGCCAGCAGCTCGTCTAGTGGGGGAGGCCCCCTCCACTTT.